This is a list of T cell receptor beta chains from one sample in a study of regulatory T cells in long-lasting Graves disease. Via MiXCR, TCRdb re-called the multiplex PCR reads, giving one row per CDR3 protein. Of approximately 470,000 distinct CDR3 sequences listed, roughly 16% are singletons. These data were likewise used in another study, on T cells in Graves' hyperthyroidism and ophthalmopathy.

The sample in question was peripheral blood mononuclear cells (PBMCs), obtained at new diagnosis, from a patient treated with antithyroid drugs. These receptors were obtained from a man between 40 and 49 years old with Graves disease. CDR3s include the opening cysteine and the closing phenylalanine or tryptophan. Each record gives: V gene, J gene, CDR3 protein.

TRBV6-5,TRBJ1-1,CASSYSGISEAFF
TRBV6-1,TRBJ2-1,CASSALAGGSNEQFF
TRBV24-1,TRBJ2-1,CATREGQGVENEQFF
TRBV28,TRBJ2-3,CASSLLAGGSTDTQYF
TRBV30,TRBJ2-3,CAWNSGLAGKKDTQYF
TRBV27,TRBJ2-7,CASRVFQSSYEQYF
TRBV28,TRBJ2-2,CVSSTVWGMENTGELFF
TRBV6-2/TRBV6-3,TRBJ2-1,CASSSTRILRGEQFF
TRBV7-2,TRBJ2-7,CASSLRTGPTYEQYF
TRBV5-1,TRBJ2-5,CATSLGGSQETQYF
TRBV24-1,TRBJ2-5,CATSDSGTGQETQYF
TRBV28,TRBJ1-1,CATGQAKNTEAFF
TRBV18,TRBJ1-1,CASSPMMPGSNTEAFF
TRBV2,TRBJ2-7,CASIGTRDRGYEQYF
TRBV19,TRBJ2-4,CASLEGGLNIQYF